These 14 T cell receptor beta chains share one sample of origin, sequenced in a study of cytotoxic CD8 clonotypes in ibrutinib-treated CLL. Produced via immunoSEQ multiplex PCR; TCRdb's table is partial and in-frame only. The sample has around 310,000 clones, 70% to 80% seen once. The sample was PBMCs, taken before ibrutinib treatment. The receptors derive from a human donor with chronic lymphocytic leukemia.

This sequence joins TRBV19 and TRBJ2-1; tentative D call: TRBD2 (5 bases). The CDR3 consists of 14 residues. V lost 3 bases and J 3 bases, leaving 9 bases between the germline ends. The V gene's germline CDR1 is LNHDA and CDR2 SQIVND (reference sequence). The CDR3 nucleotides read TGTGCCAGTAGTATTCGGGGTATCTACAATGAGCAGTTCTTC. Translated: CASSIRGIYNEQFF.

CDR3 protein: CASSNYNEQFF. CDR3 DNA: TGTGCCAGCTCAAACTACAATGAGCAGTTCTTC. The V and J genes are TRBV27 and TRBJ2-1; D unclear. This CDR3 has 11 residues. Germline V CDR1 and CDR2: MNHEY, SMNVEV (reference sequence). With 8 bases removed from V and 3 bases from J, the gap between germline ends came to 5 bases.

Only a few counts were recorded for this clone. This chain links TRBV10-1 with TRBJ2-3; TRBD2 aligns across 10 bases. Germline CDR1 and CDR2: WNHNN and SYGVQD (reference sequence). Unmatched junction bases numbered 10, after V lost 3 bases and J lost 4 bases. This CDR3 is built from 17 residues. The CDR3 here is CASSDIPGLALADTQYF. CDR3 nucleotide sequence: TGCGCCAGCAGTGATATCCCGGGACTAGCGTTAGCAGATACGCAGTATTTT.

V and J are TRBV15 and TRBJ2-7; possibly TRBD1 or TRBD2 for D (5 bases each). The length of the CDR3 is 14 residues. Looked up from germline, CDR1 is LNHNV and CDR2 is YYDKDF (reference sequence). The V end lost 3 bases, the J end lost 2 bases, and 11 bases lay between the germline ends. CDR3 region: CATSSRGETYEQYF. For the CDR3, the DNA is TGTGCCACCAGCAGTAGAGGGGAGACCTACGAGCAGTACTTC.

This chain uses TRBV14 with TRBJ2-1; 7 positions agree with TRBD2. Germline V gene lookup returns CDR1 SGHDN and CDR2 FVKESK. J gave up 9 bases and V 0 bases, and 2 bases lay outside the gene matches. The CDR3 is 13 residues long. The CDR3 DNA reads as TGTGCCAGCAGCCAAGATGGGGAGGGTGAGCAGTTCTTC. This gives the protein CASSQDGEGEQFF.

J is TRBJ2-1 and V is TRBV13; 12 nucleotides line up with TRBD2. The CDR3 consists of 14 residues. Germline-derived CDR1 and CDR2 are PRHDT and FYEKMQ (reference sequence). V lost 5 bases and J lost 15; bases outside the gene matches: 11. The CDR3 coding sequence is TGTGCCAGCAGCGTAGCCCATACTAGCGGGAGGACGTTCTTC. It encodes CASSVAHTSGRTFF.

The J gene is TRBJ2-3, the V gene TRBV4-2, with 7 bases identical to TRBD2. Germline V gene data show CDR1 as LGHNA and CDR2 as YNFKEQ. The junction had 12 bases not matched to a gene; V was cut back by 3 bases and J by 6 bases. The CDR3 runs 16 residues. Here the CDR3 DNA reads TGTGCCAGCAGCCATCCACGGGGGAGGGCGGTCGATACGCAGTATTTT. As protein: CASSHPRGRAVDTQYF.

This clone came up once. The chain couples TRBV20-1 to TRBJ1-2, with D maybe TRBD1 (5 bases). The CDR3 runs 11 residues. Germline V gene sequence: CDR1 DFQATT, CDR2 SNEGSKA (reference sequence). The CDR3 is CRGPGKYGYTF. DNA for the CDR3: TGCAGGGGGCCAGGGAAATATGGCTACACCTTC.

This clone appeared a few times. The rearrangement links TRBV2 to TRBJ1-2, with a weak D call TRBD1 (6 bases). The V gene lost 10 bases and the J gene lost 0 bases, with 12 bases spanning the gap. The CDR3 contains 13 residues. The germline V gene has CDR1 SNHLY and CDR2 FYNNEI. As DNA, the CDR3 is TGTGCCAAAGGGGGGAGATCTAACTATGGCTACACCTTC. As protein: CAKGGRSNYGYTF.

The chain has TRBV9 and TRBJ2-1; D perhaps matches TRBD2 (6 bases). This CDR3 is 15 amino acids long. V was clipped by 7 bases and J by 2 bases, with 16 bases between them. Germline CDR1 and CDR2: SGDLS and YYNGEE. The CDR3 is CASSPSSATYNEQFF. The CDR3 nucleotides read TGTGCCAGCTCCCCCTCTAGCGCAACCTACAATGAGCAGTTCTTC. The full variable domain, in which reference TRBV9 and TRBJ2-1 provide the parts outside the CDR3, is DSGVTQTPKHLITATGQRVTLRCSPRSGDLSVYWYQQSLDQGLQFLIQYYNGEERAKGNILERFSAQQFPDLHSELNLSSLELGDSALYFCASSPSSATYNEQFFGPGTRLTVL.

V and J are TRBV10-2 and TRBJ1-2; 8 bases map to TRBD1. The ends lost 0 bases at V and 0 bases at J; junction bases unmatched: 6. CDR1 and CDR2 from the germline V gene are WSHSY and SAAADI. CDR3 size: 17 residues. CDR3 nucleotides: TGCGCCAGCAGTGAGTCGTGGGACAGGTATTCTAACTATGGCTACACCTTC. It codes for CASSESWDRYSNYGYTF.

The chain joins TRBV5-4 to TRBJ2-5; TRBD1 might be the D (5 bases). Germline V gene sequence: CDR1 SGHNT, CDR2 YYREEE (reference sequence). The length of the CDR3 is 14 residues. Trimming removed 0 bases at V and 5 bases at J, with 11 bases between. The CDR3 is CASSLGQGGETQYF. The CDR3 nucleotides read TGTGCCAGCAGCTTGGGTCAGGGCGGTGAGACCCAGTACTTC.

The chain employs TRBV7-9 and TRBJ2-2, with 9 bases identical to TRBD1. From germline, CDR1 is SEHNR and CDR2 FQNEAQ (reference sequence). V gave up 7 bases and J gave up 3 bases; unmatched junction bases: 18. This CDR3 contains 19 residues. In DNA, the CDR3 is TGTGCCAGCACCACATTGTTCGAAACAGGGGGCGTTTACACCGGGGAGCTGTTTTTT. It yields the protein CASTTLFETGGVYTGELFF.

The gene calls are TRBV29-1 and TRBJ2-4, with 7 bases identical to TRBD2. Germline V lookup: CDR1 SQVTM, CDR2 ANQGSEA. This CDR3 has 13 amino acids. J gave up 8 bases and V 6 bases, and 10 bases lay outside the gene matches. The CDR3 loop is CSVVPAGPDIQYF. DNA of the CDR3: TGCAGCGTCGTACCAGCGGGGCCGGACATTCAGTACTTC.